This T cell receptor beta chain came from a study of T cells in Graves' hyperthyroidism and ophthalmopathy. Whole-study findings and limits: Stable hyperthyroidism was separated from ophthalmopathy by a model based on 13 V-J features. The model predicted ophthalmopathy a median roughly six months before onset. Most clonotypes expanded in thyroid above 0.001 were likewise present in blood.

Ophthalmopathy in the patients scored at least 3 on Clinical Activity Score and at least 4 on NOSPECS grade, lasting under 3 months. There were TCR beta CDR3 regions amplified from RNA transcripts. HTBI primers drove first-round RT-PCR of the TCR CDR3. Using its own MiXCR run on the multiplex PCR reads, TCRdb lists one record per CDR3 protein. The data hold under 400,000 distinct CDR3 sequences, with 18% observed a single time. The germline V gene has CDR1 DFQATT and CDR2 SNEGSKA (reference sequence). The CDR3 runs 12 residues. The junction had 3 bases not matched to a gene; V was cut back by 3 bases and J by 4 bases. This clonotype was recorded at least ten times. The antigen remains undetermined.

The rearrangement links TRBV20-1 to TRBJ2-7, with 7 bases aligning to TRBD2. The sequencing input was blood. This sequence originates from a woman between 40 and 55 years old with Graves' ophthalmopathy. DNA for the CDR3: TGCAGTGCTAGCGGGAGGCCATACGAGCAGTACTTC. Translated: CSASGRPYEQYF.